This TCR beta chain is from a study of CD8+CD57+ T cells in acquired aplastic anemia. Study-level background: Average DNA yield from sorted CD4+ and CD8+ cells was around 3.2 ug.

TCR beta VDJ combinations and CDR3 sequences were profiled from genomic DNA. TCRdb processed the reads anew with MiXCR; each CDR3 protein has one entry. Of about 180,000 distinct CDR3 sequences in the sample, 50% to 65% were seen once. Worth noting for this clonotype: No antigen is known for it.

Study outcomes and limitations: Patients versus controls showed no significant CD8+ Simpson's diversity difference.

Patients included in sequencing had previously demonstrated CD8+CD57+ cell expansion by flow cytometry. The germline gives CDR1 MNHNS, CDR2 SASEGT. Trimming shortened V by 3 bases and J by 1 base, and 6 bases separated the two germline ends. The CDR3 runs to 14 residues. This TCR was recovered from a human donor with aplastic anemia. The chain combines TRBV6-1 with TRBJ2-2, with unresolved D. Input material: sorted CD4+, CD8+, or CD8+CD57+ T cells (not recorded which) from PBMCs. The CDR3 is CASSDAQNTGELFF. As DNA, the CDR3 is TGTGCCAGCAGTGACGCGCAGAACACCGGGGAGCTGTTTTTT.